A single T cell receptor (beta chain) is shown here with its context. As yet, its antigen is unknown. The data were produced by immunoSEQ multiplex PCR, yet TCRdb's version contains in-frame clones alone and is incomplete. Among 70,000 to 80,000 clones listed, more than 90% were seen once. CD3+CD4+ and CD3+CD8+ cells were FACS-sorted from thawed unstimulated PBMCs. The germline CDR1 and CDR2 sequences are LNHDA and SQIVND (reference sequence). CDR3 length: 17 amino acids. Trimming at V came to 4 bases and at J to 0 bases, leaving 5 bases not matched to a gene. The sample comes from a study of T cell clones after liver transplantation. Across the study: A pre-transplant mixed lymphocyte reaction with TCRbeta sequencing defined graft-donor-reactive clones followed in post-transplant blood. Points from the study as a whole: Low donor cell numbers restricted donor-reactive repertoire measurement in two subjects.

The sequencing here drew on CD4+ T cells from blood, taken before liver transplant. The chain recombines TRBV19 with TRBJ2-3; 12 bases match TRBD2. The TCR was taken from a human donor who received a liver transplant. As DNA, the CDR3 is TGTGCCAGTAGTACTCCCGGACTAGCGGGAAGCACAGATACGCAGTATTTT. This translates into CASSTPGLAGSTDTQYF.